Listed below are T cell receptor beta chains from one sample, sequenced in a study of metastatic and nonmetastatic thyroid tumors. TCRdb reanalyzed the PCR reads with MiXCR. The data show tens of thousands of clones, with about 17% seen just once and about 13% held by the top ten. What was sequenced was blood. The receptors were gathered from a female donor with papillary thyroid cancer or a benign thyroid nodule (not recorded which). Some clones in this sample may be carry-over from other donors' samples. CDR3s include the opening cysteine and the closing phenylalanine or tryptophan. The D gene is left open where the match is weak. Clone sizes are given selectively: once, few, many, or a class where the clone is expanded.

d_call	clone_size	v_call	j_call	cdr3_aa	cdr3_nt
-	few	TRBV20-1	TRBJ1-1	CSASGVNIVNTEAFF	TGCAGTGCCTCGGGAGTTAACATTGTGAACACTGAAGCTTTCTTT
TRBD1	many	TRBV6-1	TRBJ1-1	CASSLDRMNTEAFF	TGTGCCAGCAGTTTGGACAGGATGAACACTGAAGCTTTCTTT
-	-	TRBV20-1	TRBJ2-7	CSARQVLEDYGSYEQYF	TGCAGTGCTAGACAGGTTCTGGAGGACTACGGCTCCTACGAGCAGTACTTC
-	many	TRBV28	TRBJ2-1	CASSLRLDGVVDEQFF	TGTGCCAGCAGTTTACGCCTAGATGGGGTTGTGGATGAGCAGTTCTTC
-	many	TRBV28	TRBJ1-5	CASSIEKTGGNQPQHF	TGTGCCAGCAGTATAGAAAAGACAGGAGGCAATCAGCCCCAGCATTTT
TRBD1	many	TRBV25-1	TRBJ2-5	CASSTPGTGLETQYF	TGTGCCAGCAGTACACCCGGGACAGGGTTAGAGACCCAGTACTTC
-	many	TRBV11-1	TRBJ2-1	CASSRYGDRLGNEQFF	TGTGCCAGCAGCCGATACGGAGACAGGCTCGGGAATGAGCAGTTCTTC
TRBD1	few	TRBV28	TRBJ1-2	CASSLQGAYGYTF	TGTGCCAGCAGTTTACAGGGGGCCTATGGCTACACCTTC
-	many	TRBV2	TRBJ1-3	CASVGNTIYF	TGTGCCAGCGTAGGAAACACCATATATTTT
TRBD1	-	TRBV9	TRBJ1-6	CASSYTGTENSPLHF	TGTGCCAGCAGCTATACCGGGACAGAGAATTCACCCCTCCACTTT
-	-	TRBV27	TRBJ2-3	CASSLGAGSLPQTQYF	TGTGCCAGCAGTTTAGGGGCAGGGTCTCTACCCCAGACGCAGTATTTT
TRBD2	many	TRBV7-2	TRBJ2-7	CASSLGRSGSYEQYF	TGTGCCAGCAGCTTAGGGCGCAGCGGGAGCTACGAGCAGTACTTC
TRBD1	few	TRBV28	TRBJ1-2	CASRKQGPYGYTF	TGTGCCAGCAGGAAACAGGGGCCCTATGGCTACACCTTC
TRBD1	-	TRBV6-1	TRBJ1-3	CASSNRGSYGNTIYF	TGTGCCAGCAGCAACAGGGGAAGCTATGGAAACACCATATATTTT
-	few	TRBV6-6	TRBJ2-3	CASSNKGDGSGADTQYF	TGTGCCAGCAGCAACAAAGGGGACGGGAGTGGTGCAGATACGCAGTATTTT
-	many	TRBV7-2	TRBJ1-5	CASTWSYDQPQHF	TGTGCCAGCACCTGGAGTTATGATCAGCCCCAGCATTTT
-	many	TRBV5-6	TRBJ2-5	CASSLLTGAPGETQYF	TGTGCCAGCAGCTTGTTAACGGGAGCGCCGGGAGAGACCCAGTACTTC
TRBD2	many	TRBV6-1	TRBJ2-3	CASSDRGGLAGADTQYF	TGTGCCAGCAGTGACAGGGGGGGACTAGCGGGAGCAGATACGCAGTATTTT
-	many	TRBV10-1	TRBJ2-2	CASRGPAGELFF	TGCGCCAGCAGAGGCCCGGCCGGGGAGCTGTTTTTT
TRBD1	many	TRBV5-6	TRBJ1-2	CAGSLGDRERRGYTF	TGTGCCGGCAGCTTGGGGGACAGGGAGCGACGCGGCTACACCTTC
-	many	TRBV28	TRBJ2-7	CASSARHAGSYEQYF	TGTGCCAGCAGCGCGAGGCACGCCGGGTCCTACGAGCAGTACTTC
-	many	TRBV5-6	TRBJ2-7	CASSDSLGGTNYEQYF	TGTGCCAGCAGCGATTCTCTGGGCGGGACAAACTACGAGCAGTACTTC
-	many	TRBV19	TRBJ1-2	CATAGPSNYGYTF	TGTGCCACCGCCGGGCCCTCTAACTATGGCTACACCTTC
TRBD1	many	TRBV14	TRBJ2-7	CASSQELEPGQESYEQYF	TGTGCCAGCAGCCAGGAGTTAGAACCGGGACAGGAGTCCTACGAGCAGTACTTC
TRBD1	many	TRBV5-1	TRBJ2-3	CASSLAGGDTDTQYF	TGCGCCAGCAGCTTGGCAGGGGGCGACACAGATACGCAGTATTTT
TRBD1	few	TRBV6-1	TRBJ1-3	CASNPTGDGSGNTIYF	TGTGCCAGCAACCCGACAGGGGATGGGTCCGGAAACACCATATATTTT
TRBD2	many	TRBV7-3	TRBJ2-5	CASSPPSGSGETQYF	TGTGCCAGCAGCCCGCCTAGCGGGAGTGGGGAGACCCAGTACTTC
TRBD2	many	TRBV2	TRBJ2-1	CASNPGLVPNEQFF	TGTGCCAGCAACCCGGGACTAGTCCCAAATGAGCAGTTCTTC
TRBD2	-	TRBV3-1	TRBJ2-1	CASSQASGSTLSEQFF	TGTGCCAGCAGCCAAGCGAGCGGGAGTACCCTCTCTGAGCAGTTCTTC
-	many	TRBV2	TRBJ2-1	CASSETGYNEQFF	TGTGCCAGCAGTGAAACGGGGTACAATGAGCAGTTCTTC
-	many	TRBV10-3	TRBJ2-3	CASSGGISDTQYF	TGTGCTTCGTCCGGAGGAATTTCAGATACGCAGTATTTT
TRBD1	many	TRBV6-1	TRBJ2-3	CASSFGLQGADTQYF	TGTGCCAGCAGCTTCGGGCTACAGGGGGCAGATACGCAGTATTTT
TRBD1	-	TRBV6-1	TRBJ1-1	CASRVQGAPEAFF	TGTGCCAGCAGGGTGCAGGGGGCTCCTGAAGCTTTCTTT
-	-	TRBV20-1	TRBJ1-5	CSAIGRGTMGNQPQHF	TGCAGTGCTATAGGGAGGGGCACGATGGGCAATCAGCCCCAGCATTTT
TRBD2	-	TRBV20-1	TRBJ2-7	CSAGGSGREQYF	TGCAGTGCGGGGGGGAGCGGGAGAGAGCAGTACTTC
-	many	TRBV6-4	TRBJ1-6	CASSGPSSYNSPLHF	TGTGCCAGCAGTGGACCTAGCTCCTATAATTCACCCCTCCACTTT
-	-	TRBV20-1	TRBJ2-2	CSAQSTRNTGELFF	TGCAGTGCTCAATCGACACGGAACACCGGGGAGCTGTTTTTT
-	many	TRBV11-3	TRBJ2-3	CASSPRRTDTQYF	TGTGCCAGCAGCCCTCGACGCACAGATACGCAGTATTTT
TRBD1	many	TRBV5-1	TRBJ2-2	CASSSGTGGFGTGELFF	TGCGCCAGCAGTTCCGGGACAGGGGGCTTTGGGACCGGGGAGCTGTTTTTT
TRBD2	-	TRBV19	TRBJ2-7	CASSAGTSGAYEQYF	TGTGCCAGTAGTGCCGGGACTAGCGGGGCCTACGAGCAGTACTTC
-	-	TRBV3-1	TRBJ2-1	CASSRILSSYNEQFF	TGTGCCAGCAGCCGGATACTAAGCTCCTACAATGAGCAGTTCTTC
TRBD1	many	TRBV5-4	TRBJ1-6	CASSFGTGLSSPLHF	TGTGCCAGCAGCTTCGGGACAGGGTTGTCTTCACCCCTCCACTTT
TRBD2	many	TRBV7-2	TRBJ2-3	CASSLGGGVDTQYF	TGTGCCAGCAGCTTAGGCGGGGGGGTGGATACGCAGTATTTT